This section outlines one TCR beta chain sequence together with its context. No antigen is known for it. CDR3 length equals 15 residues. V lost 5 bases and J 0 bases, leaving 11 bases between the germline ends. CDR1 SGHTA and CDR2 FQGNSA come from the germline V gene. These data are taken from a study of shared clonotypes between healthy human individuals. Study results and caveats: Only a few donors were included, so the genetic and exposure-history diversity represented was limited. Only blood samples were collected, and tissue repertoires likely differ.

The data were produced by immunoSEQ multiplex PCR, yet TCRdb's version contains in-frame clones alone and is incomplete. The sample lists a few million clones; over 90% were seen once. The rearrangement uses TRBV7-2 and TRBJ1-5; D unresolved. The sequenced sample consisted of naive CD4+ T cells from PBMCs. Subset specified: CD45RA+ positively selected. The origin of this receptor is a man younger than 30 in good health. Some clones in this sample may be carry-over from other donors' samples. The CDR3 reads CASSGGLSSNQPQHF. The CDR3 bases are TGTGCCAGCAGCGGAGGGCTTTCTAGCAATCAGCCCCAGCATTTT. Full variable domain (outside the CDR3, taken from reference TRBV7-2 and TRBJ1-5): GAGVSQSPSNKVTEKGKDVELRCDPISGHTALYWYRQSLGQGLEFLIYFQGNSAPDKSGLPSDRFSAERTGGSVSTLTIQRTQQEDSAVYLCASSGGLSSNQPQHFGDGTRLSIL.